This passage covers 28 T cell receptor beta chains from one sample sequenced in a study of blood T cell repertoires in COVID-19. Produced via immunoSEQ multiplex PCR; TCRdb's table is partial and in-frame only. The table shows about 390,000 clones, with 70% to 90% occurring only once. What was sequenced was peripheral blood. The origin of the receptors is a woman aged 55-69 years with COVID-19, enrolled during active disease.

J is TRBJ1-4 and V is TRBV2, with TRBD1 matching 7 bases. Trimming cost V 3 bases and J 5 bases; bases outside gene matches: 3. In germline, CDR1 is SNHLY, CDR2 FYNNEI. This CDR3 contains 14 residues. CDR3 protein: CASSEDRKNEKLFF. DNA of the CDR3: TGTGCCAGCAGTGAGGACAGGAAGAATGAAAAACTGTTTTTT.

This rearrangement joins TRBV10-3 to TRBJ2-1; the match to TRBD2 covers 9 bases. In germline, CDR1 is ENHRY, CDR2 SYGVKD. The J segment lost 8 bases and the V segment lost 2 bases, leaving 7 bases of the junction unmatched. The CDR3 contains 15 residues. Written as DNA, the CDR3 is TGTGCCATCAGTGAGAGGAGTAGCGGGGGCGATGAGCAGTTCTTC. Translation: CAISERSSGGDEQFF.

This sequence joins TRBV6-5 and TRBJ1-1; no reliable D call. The CDR3 covers 13 residues. Germline values: CDR1 MNHEY, CDR2 SVGAGI. CDR3 sequence reads: CAAARDFDTEAFF. CDR3 coding DNA: TGTGCAGCCGCCCGGGATTTTGACACTGAAGCTTTCTTT.

The CDR3 DNA is TGTGCCACAGGGGACAGGGCACTAACCGGGGCCAACGTCCTGACTTTC. This codes for CATGDRALTGANVLTF. This chain connects TRBV19 to TRBJ2-6; 9 nucleotides line up with TRBD1. Germline loops: CDR1 LNHDA, CDR2 SQIVND (reference sequence). The length of the CDR3 is 16 residues. After removal of 10 bases from V and 4 bases from J, the junction contained 11 bases not matched to a gene.

CDR3 DNA sequence: TGTGCCAGCAGGTTGGGACAGCCCTACGAGCAGTACTTC. Encoded protein: CASRLGQPYEQYF. V usage is TRBV28 and J usage is TRBJ2-7; 7 bases align to TRBD1. The CDR3 length is 13 residues. The germline CDR1 and CDR2 sequences are MDHEN and SYDVKM. Losses at the gene ends were 6 bases for V and 2 bases for J; bases not matched to a gene: 4. The full variable domain, with the rest looked up from reference TRBV28 and TRBJ2-7, is DVKVTQSSRYLVKRTGEKVFLECVQDMDHENMFWYRQDPGLGLRLIYFSYDVKMKEKGDIPEGYSVSREKKERFSLILESASTNQTSMYLCASRLGQPYEQYFGPGTRLTVT.

V and J are TRBV7-9 and TRBJ2-1; D perhaps matches TRBD2 (6 bases). Looked up from germline, CDR1 is SEHNR and CDR2 is FQNEAQ (reference sequence). CDR3 length: 12 amino acids. V lost 7 bases, J lost 10 bases, and 14 bases lay in between. The CDR3 bases are TGTGCCAGCACCTTGGAGGGGCGGGAGCAGTTCTTC. Protein: CASTLEGREQFF.

CDR3 sequence (DNA): TGCGCCAGCAGCCAAACCGACAGGATAAATTCACCCCTCCACTTT. This translates into CASSQTDRINSPLHF. The V and J genes are TRBV5-1 and TRBJ1-6, with D maybe TRBD1 (6 bases). The CDR3 has 15 residues. The germline V gene encodes CDR1 SGHRS and CDR2 YFSETQ. Trimming cost V 4 bases and J 7 bases, with 15 bases left between them.

This rearrangement joins TRBV27 to TRBJ2-2; the match to TRBD2 covers 7 bases. Trimming removed 7 bases from V and 1 base from J; junction bases left unmatched: 9. Germline CDR1 and CDR2: MNHEY and SMNVEV (reference sequence). The CDR3 is 16 residues long. The CDR3 region is CASTYRGVMNTGELFF. The CDR3 coding sequence is TGTGCCAGCACCTACCGGGGGGTGATGAACACCGGGGAGCTGTTTTTT.

The chain uses TRBV3-1 (or the pseudogene TRBV3-2) and TRBJ1-1; no definite D call. Deletions cut 1 base from V and 0 bases from J, with 9 bases between. The CDR3 totals 15 residues. Per germline, CDR1 LGHDT and CDR2 YNNKEL (reference sequence). CDR3 loop: CASSQVSLMNTEAFF. For the CDR3, the DNA is TGTGCCAGCAGCCAAGTCTCTTTAATGAACACTGAAGCTTTCTTT.

The chain has TRBV27 and TRBJ2-1; D perhaps matches TRBD1 (6 bases). V lost 6 bases, J lost 2 bases, and 11 bases lay in between. Germline V CDR1 and CDR2: MNHEY, SMNVEV (reference sequence). The CDR3 contains 14 residues. The CDR3 sequence is CASSARDTYNEQFF. The DNA for the CDR3 is TGTGCCAGCAGCGCCCGGGACACCTACAATGAGCAGTTCTTC.

This chain connects TRBV5-1 to TRBJ2-2, with TRBD1 identical over 8 bases. Per the germline V gene, CDR1 is SGHRS and CDR2 is YFSETQ. Trimming removed 3 bases from V and 5 bases from J; junction bases left unmatched: 15. CDR3 length equals 18 residues. The CDR3 region is CASSYPPGQVHLTGELFF. CDR3 nucleotide sequence: TGCGCCAGCAGCTACCCTCCGGGACAGGTTCATTTAACCGGGGAGCTGTTTTTT.

The rearrangement links TRBV7-3 to TRBJ2-5; D might be TRBD2 (6 bases). The germline gives CDR1 SGHTA, CDR2 FQGTGA. The V and J ends lost 5 bases and 4 bases respectively, with 14 bases between them. CDR3 length: 14 amino acids. CDR3: CASSKGGKAETQYF. The DNA of the CDR3 is TGTGCCAGCAGCAAAGGCGGGAAGGCAGAGACCCAGTACTTC.

The chain uses TRBV4-2 and TRBJ2-3; 13 bases are shared with TRBD2. CDR1 and CDR2 from the germline V gene are LGHNA and YNFKEQ. The CDR3 has 17 amino acids. The trim removed 2 bases at V and 6 bases at J, leaving 8 bases unmatched. The CDR3 DNA sequence: TGTGCCAGCAGCCAAACCGGGACTAGCGGGGATTCGGATACGCAGTATTTT. As protein: CASSQTGTSGDSDTQYF.

This clone appeared once. This rearrangement joins TRBV5-4 to TRBJ1-4; TRBD1 matches at 9 bases. The CDR3 is 19 amino acids. V dropped 0 bases and J dropped 0; count of bases not matched to a gene: 9. The germline CDR1 and CDR2 sequences are SGHNT and YYREEE (reference sequence). The CDR3 nucleotides read TGTGCCAGCAGCTTGGAATTACAGGGGGCGGGTGCAACTAATGAAAAACTGTTTTTT. Protein product: CASSLELQGAGATNEKLFF.

The chain recombines TRBV2 with TRBJ2-3, with a weak D call TRBD2 (5 bases). The CDR3 loop spans 15 amino acids. In germline, CDR1 is SNHLY, CDR2 FYNNEI. Trimming left V 7 bases short and J 4 bases short, with 18 bases between. This CDR3 is CASTASGWRSDTQYF. The CDR3 nucleotides read TGTGCCAGCACCGCCTCGGGGTGGAGGTCAGATACGCAGTATTTT.

Details on this clone: Other DNA sequences in this sample translate to the same CDR3. The rearrangement uses TRBV12-3 or TRBV12-4 and TRBJ2-7; possible D gene TRBD1, 5 bases. The V end was cut by 6 bases, the J end by 3 bases, with 9 bases between. The CDR3 extends over 12 amino acids. DNA for the CDR3: TGTGCCAGCAGCAAAGACAGCTACGAGCAGTACTTC. As protein: CASSKDSYEQYF.

This sequence joins TRBV18 and TRBJ2-5, with D perhaps TRBD2 (5 bases). Germline V gene sequence: CDR1 KGHSH, CDR2 LQKENI. The germline V and J ends were trimmed by 3 bases and 0 bases, with 8 bases remaining between them. The CDR3 loop spans 14 amino acids. The CDR3 sequence: CASSPDWNQETQYF. CDR3 coding DNA: TGTGCCAGCTCACCGGACTGGAACCAAGAGACCCAGTACTTC.

The CDR3 reads CAWSPGDRGHTEAFF. The CDR3 DNA reads as TGTGCCTGGAGTCCGGGGGACAGGGGGCACACTGAAGCTTTCTTT. This rearrangement joins TRBV30 to TRBJ1-1, with 12 bases fitting TRBD1. Germline V gives CDR1 GTSNPN, CDR2 SVGIG (reference sequence). V trimming: 2 bases; J trimming: 3 bases; junction bases outside the gene matches: 4. This CDR3 comprises 15 residues. Full variable domain (outside the CDR3, taken from reference TRBV30 and TRBJ1-1): SQTIHQWPATLVQPVGSPLSLECTVEGTSNPNLYWYRQAAGRGLQLLFYSVGIGQISSEVPQNLSASRPQDRQFILSSKKLLLSDSGFYLCAWSPGDRGHTEAFFGQGTRLTVV.

This chain links TRBV19 with TRBJ2-5; 8 nucleotides line up with TRBD1. With 7 bases clipped from V and 3 bases from J, the junction kept 7 bases outside the gene matches. CDR1 and CDR2 from the germline V gene are LNHDA and SQIVND (reference sequence). This CDR3 comprises 14 residues. CDR3 nucleotide sequence: TGTGCCAGTACTAGCGAGACAGGGGAAGAGACCCAGTACTTC. Protein product: CASTSETGEETQYF.

The chain couples TRBV19 to TRBJ2-2, with 12 bases aligning to TRBD2. V lost 11 bases, J lost 10 bases, and 14 bases stayed unmatched. There are 15 residues in the CDR3. The germline gives CDR1 LNHDA, CDR2 SQIVND (reference sequence). The CDR3, as DNA: TGTGCCGGGAGACTAGCGGGGGAGAACGCGGAGGAGCTGTTTTTT. Residues: CAGRLAGENAEELFF.

The chain joins TRBV12-3 or TRBV12-4 to TRBJ2-4, with TRBD1 matching 8 bases. CDR3 length equals 13 residues. V lost 6 bases to trimming and J lost 6 bases; unmatched junction nucleotides: 4. CDR3 DNA: TGTGCCAGCAGCACGGGACAGGTAAACATTCAGTACTTC. Its protein is CASSTGQVNIQYF.

The chain uses TRBV3-1 (or the pseudogene TRBV3-2) and TRBJ2-3; perhaps TRBD2 as D (5 bases). Looked up from germline, CDR1 is LGHDT and CDR2 is YNNKEL (reference sequence). Deletions cut 0 bases from V and 2 bases from J, with 9 bases between. The CDR3 totals 15 residues. CDR3 in DNA: TGTGCCAGCAGCCAAGATGGAGGCCACACAGATACGCAGTATTTT. This translates into CASSQDGGHTDTQYF.

V usage is TRBV19 and J usage is TRBJ2-3, with TRBD1 identical over 7 bases. The germline V gene has CDR1 LNHDA and CDR2 SQIVND (reference sequence). The CDR3 covers 15 residues. Germline trimming cut 2 bases from V and 1 base from J; bases unmatched to any gene: 3. The CDR3 protein is CASSIQGVGTDTQYF. Here the CDR3 DNA reads TGTGCCAGTAGTATACAGGGGGTCGGCACAGATACGCAGTATTTT.

The chain employs TRBV10-3 and TRBJ1-6, with 8 bases identical to TRBD1. Germline CDR1 ENHRY, CDR2 SYGVKD. Trimming removed 2 bases from V and 7 bases from J; junction bases left unmatched: 7. CDR3 length: 16 amino acids. CDR3 region: CAISERGDRQNSPLHF. The CDR3 region has the DNA TGTGCCATCAGTGAGAGAGGGGACAGGCAAAATTCACCCCTCCACTTT.

The chain uses TRBV27 and TRBJ1-1, with TRBD1 as a possible D gene (5 bases). V was shortened by 1 base and J by 6 bases, with 9 bases between the two germline ends. The germline V gene has CDR1 MNHEY and CDR2 SMNVEV (reference sequence). This CDR3 has 13 amino acids. CDR3 protein: CASSLWGGAEAFF. In DNA form, the CDR3 reads TGTGCCAGCAGTTTATGGGGGGGGGCTGAAGCTTTCTTT.

The CDR3 reads CATSRGEGRRNQPQHF. Written as DNA, the CDR3 is TGTGCCACCAGCAGAGGGGAGGGGAGACGCAATCAGCCCCAGCATTTT. The gene calls are TRBV15 and TRBJ1-5, with a possible D match to TRBD1 (5 bases). This CDR3 is built from 16 residues. Trimming cost V 1 base and J 2 bases, with 12 bases left between them. Germline-derived CDR1 and CDR2 are LNHNV and YYDKDF (reference sequence).

The chain has TRBV28 and TRBJ2-1; possible D gene TRBD2, 5 bases. From germline, CDR1 is MDHEN and CDR2 SYDVKM. The CDR3 is 18 amino acids. V lost 6 bases, J lost 0 bases, and 21 bases lay in between. The CDR3 DNA sequence: TGTGCCAGCAGCGAATACTCACCCTCAGCGGACTCCTACAATGAGCAGTTCTTC. This gives the protein CASSEYSPSADSYNEQFF. Variable domain in full (rest from reference TRBV28 and TRBJ2-1): DVKVTQSSRYLVKRTGEKVFLECVQDMDHENMFWYRQDPGLGLRLIYFSYDVKMKEKGDIPEGYSVSREKKERFSLILESASTNQTSMYLCASSEYSPSADSYNEQFFGPGTRLTVL.

This clone was counted a few times. The V call is TRBV7-9, the J call TRBJ2-5, with 8 bases that match TRBD2. The CDR3 length is 14 residues. The V gene end was trimmed by 3 bases and the J gene end by 3 bases; junction bases not matched to a gene: 3. Germline CDR1 SEHNR, CDR2 FQNEAQ (reference sequence). CDR3 sequence (DNA): TGTGCCAGCAGCTTTAGCGGGGTAAAAGAGACCCAGTACTTC. It encodes CASSFSGVKETQYF.